One sample yielded the 10 T cell receptor beta chains listed below, sequenced in a study of glioma-infiltrating T cells after dendritic cell vaccination. Here immunoSEQ multiplex PCR was the method, and the copy in TCRdb shows in-frame clones only, minus some. The sample has about 49,000 clones, about 85% seen once; the top ten hold about 10%. Material: blood, obtained before dendritic cell vaccination. These TCRs come from a human donor with glioblastoma.

The V call is TRBV11-2, the J call TRBJ2-5; 11 bases match TRBD2. The CDR3 extends over 16 amino acids. J gave up 4 bases and V 1 base, and 5 bases lay outside the gene matches. Germline values: CDR1 SGHAT, CDR2 FQNNGV. The CDR3 DNA sequence: TGTGCCAGCAGCTTAGTCCTAGCGGGAGGCGGAGAGACCCAGTACTTC. Translation gives CASSLVLAGGGETQYF. The entire variable domain, with the rest obtained from reference TRBV11-2 and TRBJ2-5, is as follows: EAGVAQSPRYKIIEKRQSVAFWCNPISGHATLYWYQQILGQGPKLLIQFQNNGVVDDSQLPKDRFSAERLKGVDSTLKIQPAKLEDSAVYLCASSLVLAGGGETQYFGPGTRLLVL.

The chain is built from TRBV15 and TRBJ2-5, with 10 bases matching TRBD1. The CDR3 consists of 24 residues. CDR1 is LNHNV, CDR2 YYDKDF, per germline (reference sequence). The trim removed 0 bases at V and 5 bases at J, leaving 30 bases unmatched. The CDR3 is CATSRDDFLDGTHSGTGVRETQYF. The CDR3 DNA is TGTGCCACCAGCAGAGACGATTTTCTCGACGGGACACACAGTGGGACAGGGGTAAGGGAGACCCAGTACTTC.

This chain joins TRBV5-6 and TRBJ2-3, with 10 bases that match TRBD1. In germline, CDR1 is SGHDT, CDR2 YYEEEE. The CDR3 is 14 amino acids. Trimming at V came to 3 bases and at J to 3 bases, leaving 1 base not matched to a gene. For the CDR3, the DNA is TGTGCCAGCAGCTGGGACAGGGGTACAGATACGCAGTATTTT. Protein sequence: CASSWDRGTDTQYF.

The chain combines TRBV7-9 with TRBJ1-6, with D possibly matching TRBD1 (6 bases). The CDR3 runs 15 residues. Looked up from germline, CDR1 is SEHNR and CDR2 is FQNEAQ (reference sequence). The V and J ends lost 5 bases and 7 bases respectively, with 15 bases between them. CDR3 sequence (DNA): TGTGCCAGCAGCCAAGCCACAGGGAGCAATTCACCCCTCCACTTT. It translates to CASSQATGSNSPLHF.

The table lists this clone with a count of one. The CDR3 DNA reads as TGTGCCAGCAGCGTAGCTGGCGGTTGGACAGATACGCAGTATTTT. This encodes CASSVAGGWTDTQYF. This chain connects TRBV9 to TRBJ2-3; D uncertain. Trimming took 0 bases from V and 3 from J, leaving 11 bases between them. Germline V gene lookup returns CDR1 SGDLS and CDR2 YYNGEE. CDR3 length: 15 residues. Together with reference TRBV9 and TRBJ2-3, the CDR3 gives the full variable domain: DSGVTQTPKHLITATGQRVTLRCSPRSGDLSVYWYQQSLDQGLQFLIQYYNGEERAKGNILERFSAQQFPDLHSELNLSSLELGDSALYFCASSVAGGWTDTQYFGPGTRLTVL.

In its sample, this clone was seen a few times. The CDR3 DNA is TGTGCTAGTGGTTTGGTATCGGCGGGGTCGGGCGAGCAGTACTTC. This codes for CASGLVSAGSGEQYF. The chain couples TRBV12-5 to TRBJ2-7, with D perhaps matching TRBD2 (6 bases). Trimming removed 0 bases from V and 6 bases from J, with 15 bases in between. Germline V gives CDR1 LGHNT, CDR2 FRNRAP. The CDR3 spans 15 residues.

A few counts support this clone. The V and J genes are TRBV30 and TRBJ2-2; TRBD2 aligns across 12 bases. CDR1 is GTSNPN and CDR2 is SVGIG in the germline V gene (reference sequence). Unmatched junction bases numbered 9, after V lost 5 bases and J lost 2 bases. The CDR3 runs 17 residues. In DNA form, the CDR3 reads TGTGCCTGGCTTCGGTCTAGCGGGGGGGCCAACACCGGGGAGCTGTTTTTT. This encodes CAWLRSSGGANTGELFF.

The J gene is TRBJ2-7, the V gene TRBV5-4, with no clear D. With 0 bases removed from V and 5 bases from J, the gap between germline ends came to 15 bases. The CDR3 covers 15 residues. Germline loops: CDR1 SGHNT, CDR2 YYREEE (reference sequence). CDR3 protein: CASSLDGLVGDEQYF. In DNA, the CDR3 is TGTGCCAGCAGCTTGGATGGGTTAGTAGGAGACGAGCAGTACTTC.

This clone is a singleton in its sample. This chain's CDR3 is CASSLDRTSDTQYF. CDR3 DNA: TGTGCCAGCAGCTTAGATAGAACCTCAGATACGCAGTATTTT. J is TRBJ2-3 and V is TRBV11-2; D ambiguous. There are 14 residues in the CDR3. Trimming removed 0 bases at V and 4 bases at J, with 8 bases between. Germline assignment: CDR1 SGHAT and CDR2 FQNNGV.

V usage is TRBV7-2 and J usage is TRBJ2-5; D is undetermined. Trimming shortened V by 5 bases and J by 2 bases, and 12 bases separated the two germline ends. CDR3 length equals 14 residues. Germline values: CDR1 SGHTA, CDR2 FQGNSA. The CDR3 spells CASSVRNAQETQYF. Written as DNA, the CDR3 is TGTGCCAGCAGCGTGAGGAACGCGCAAGAGACCCAGTACTTC.